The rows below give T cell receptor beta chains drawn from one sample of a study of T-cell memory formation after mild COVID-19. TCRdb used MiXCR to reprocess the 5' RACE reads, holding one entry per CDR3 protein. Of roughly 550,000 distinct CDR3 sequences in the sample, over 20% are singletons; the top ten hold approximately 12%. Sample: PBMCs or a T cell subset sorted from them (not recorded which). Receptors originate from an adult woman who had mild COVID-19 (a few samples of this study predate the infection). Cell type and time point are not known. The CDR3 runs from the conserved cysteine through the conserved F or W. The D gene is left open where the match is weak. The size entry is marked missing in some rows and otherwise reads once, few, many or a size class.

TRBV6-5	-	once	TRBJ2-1	TGTGCCAGCAGTTACTCCCTTGAACTTATGGGGCGCAATGAGCAGTTCTTC	CASSYSLELMGRNEQFF
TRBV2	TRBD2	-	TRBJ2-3	TGTGCCAGCAGAGTTAGCGGGGGGGCCGTAGATACGCAGTATTTT	CASRVSGGAVDTQYF
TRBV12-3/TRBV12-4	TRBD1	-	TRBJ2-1	TGTGCCAGCAGTGAGACAGGGACCTACAATGAGCAGTTCTTC	CASSETGTYNEQFF
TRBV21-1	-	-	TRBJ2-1	TGTGCCAGCAGCAAAGGGGAGCGGCCAAATGAGCAGTTCTTC	CASSKGERPNEQFF
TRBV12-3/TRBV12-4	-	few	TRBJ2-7	TGTGCCAGCAGTTTCTGGACAGACTCCTACGAGCAGTACTTC	CASSFWTDSYEQYF
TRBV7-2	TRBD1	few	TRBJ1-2	TGTGCCAGCAGCTTAGGGGTAGGACAGGGAGGCTATGGCTACACCTTC	CASSLGVGQGGYGYTF
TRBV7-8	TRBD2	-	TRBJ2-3	TGTGCCAGCACCCGAAGAGGGCTAGCGGGAGTGTATACGCAGTATTTT	CASTRRGLAGVYTQYF
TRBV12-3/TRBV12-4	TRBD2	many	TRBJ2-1	TGTGCCAGCTCCCTGTTAGCGGGGGGGCCTAACAATGAGCAGTTCTTC	CASSLLAGGPNNEQFF
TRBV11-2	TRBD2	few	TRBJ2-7	TGTGCCAGCAGCCCCCACATGGGAGGGTACGAGCAGTACTTC	CASSPHMGGYEQYF
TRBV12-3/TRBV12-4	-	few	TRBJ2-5	TGTGCCAGCAGCAAGACCGCCGCCCAAGAGACCCAGTACTTC	CASSKTAAQETQYF
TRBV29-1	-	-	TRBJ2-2	TGCAGCGTTGACGGTTTGGGGGACACCGGGGAGCTGTTTTTT	CSVDGLGDTGELFF